This T cell receptor beta chain was captured in a study of human T cells and chemical hapten exposure. General study results and limits: DPC sensitization did not alter TCRs above 1 in 1000 frequency.

Details on this clonotype: The antigen is undetermined.

TCRdb recomputed calls from the RACE reads with MiXCR, one row per CDR3 protein. The sample carries some 50,000 distinct CDR3 sequences, around 4.5% recorded once. Time point specified: healthy volunteer bleed at 2 weeks. Unfractionated whole blood served as the source for total RNA extraction. This TCR was sampled from a human donor in good health. Some clones in this sample may be carry-over from other donors' samples. Sequencing used whole blood.

Here the CDR3 reads CASSFRTSGSTGELFF. In DNA form, the CDR3 reads TGTGCCAGCAGTTTTCGGACTAGCGGGAGCACCGGGGAGCTGTTTTTT. The rearrangement links TRBV27 to TRBJ2-2; 13 bases map to TRBD2. Trimming took 3 bases from V and 4 from J; bases not matched to a gene: 2. This CDR3 region has 16 residues. Germline CDR1 reads MNHEY; CDR2 reads SMNVEV (reference sequence).